This T cell receptor (beta chain) derives from a study of blood T cell repertoires in COVID-19. Seattle patient enrollment occurred during active infection, with longitudinal follow-up thereafter. The assay was immunoSEQ multiplex PCR, and TCRdb's table has in-frame clones only and misses some. Counted here are over 200,000 clones, more than 85% occurring once; the ten biggest clones make up around 2.5%. The V and J ends lost 5 bases and 2 bases respectively, with 16 bases between them. CDR1 is GTSNPN, CDR2 SVGIG, per germline (reference sequence). The CDR3 consists of 15 residues. The specimen was peripheral blood. The TCR originated in a person aged 18 to 30 with COVID-19, enrolled during active disease. The V gene is TRBV30, the J gene TRBJ1-3, with unresolved D. The CDR3 reads CAWLGEALTGNTIYF. The CDR3 region has the DNA TGTGCCTGGTTGGGAGAGGCCCTCACTGGAAACACCATATATTTT. Full variable domain (outside the CDR3, taken from reference TRBV30 and TRBJ1-3): SQTIHQWPATLVQPVGSPLSLECTVEGTSNPNLYWYRQAAGRGLQLLFYSVGIGQISSEVPQNLSASRPQDRQFILSSKKLLLSDSGFYLCAWLGEALTGNTIYFGEGSWLTVV.